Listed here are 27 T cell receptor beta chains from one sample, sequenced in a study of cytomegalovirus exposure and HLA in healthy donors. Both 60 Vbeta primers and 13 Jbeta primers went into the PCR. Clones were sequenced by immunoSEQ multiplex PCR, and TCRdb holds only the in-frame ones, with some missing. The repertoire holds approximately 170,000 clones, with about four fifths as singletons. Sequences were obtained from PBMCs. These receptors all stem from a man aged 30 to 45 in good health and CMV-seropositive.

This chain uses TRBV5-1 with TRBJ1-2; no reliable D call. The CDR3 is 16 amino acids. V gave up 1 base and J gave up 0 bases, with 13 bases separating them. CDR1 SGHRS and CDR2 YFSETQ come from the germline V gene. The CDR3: CASSLTPQDTNYGYTF. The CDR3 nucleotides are TGCGCCAGCAGCTTGACCCCACAAGATACTAACTATGGCTACACCTTC.

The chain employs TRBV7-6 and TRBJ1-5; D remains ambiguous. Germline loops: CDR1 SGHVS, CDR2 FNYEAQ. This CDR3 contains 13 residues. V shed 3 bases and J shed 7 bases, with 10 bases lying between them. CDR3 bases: TGTGCCAGCAGCTTTGGGAGACGGCAGCCCCAGCATTTT. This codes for CASSFGRRQPQHF.

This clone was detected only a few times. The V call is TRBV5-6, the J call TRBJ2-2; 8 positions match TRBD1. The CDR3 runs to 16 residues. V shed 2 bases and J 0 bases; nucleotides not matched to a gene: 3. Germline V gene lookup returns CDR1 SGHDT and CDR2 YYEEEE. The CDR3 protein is CASSFRTGTNTGELFF. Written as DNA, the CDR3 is TGTGCCAGCAGCTTCCGGACAGGGACGAACACCGGGGAGCTGTTTTTT.

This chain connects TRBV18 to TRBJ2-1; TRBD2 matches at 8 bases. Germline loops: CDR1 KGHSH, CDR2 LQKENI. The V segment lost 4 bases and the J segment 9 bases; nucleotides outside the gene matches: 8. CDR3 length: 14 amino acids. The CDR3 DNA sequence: TGTGCCAGCTCACTACCGGGACTAGTAGGTGAGCAGTTCTTC. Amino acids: CASSLPGLVGEQFF.

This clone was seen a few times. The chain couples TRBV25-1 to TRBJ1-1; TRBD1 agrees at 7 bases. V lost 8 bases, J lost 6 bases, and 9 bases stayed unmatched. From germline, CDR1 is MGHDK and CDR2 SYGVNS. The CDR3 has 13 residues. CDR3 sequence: CASRRQGGAEAFF. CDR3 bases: TGTGCCAGCCGGAGACAGGGAGGCGCTGAAGCTTTCTTT.

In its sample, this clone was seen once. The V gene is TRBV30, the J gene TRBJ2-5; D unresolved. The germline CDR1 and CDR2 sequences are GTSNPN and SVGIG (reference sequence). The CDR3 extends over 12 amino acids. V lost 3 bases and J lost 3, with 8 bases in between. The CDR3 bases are TGTGCCTGGAGGGAGTCTGAAGAGACCCAGTACTTC. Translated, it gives CAWRESEETQYF.

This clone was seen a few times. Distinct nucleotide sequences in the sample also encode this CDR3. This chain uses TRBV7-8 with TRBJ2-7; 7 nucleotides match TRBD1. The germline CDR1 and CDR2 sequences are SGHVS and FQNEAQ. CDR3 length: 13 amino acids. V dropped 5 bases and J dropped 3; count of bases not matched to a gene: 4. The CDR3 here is CASSPGTVYEQYF. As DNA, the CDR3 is TGTGCCAGCAGCCCCGGGACAGTCTACGAGCAGTACTTC.

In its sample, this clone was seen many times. In DNA, the CDR3 is TGTGCCAGCAGCTTGAGACTTGAGGATGGCTACACCTTC. It translates to CASSLRLEDGYTF. The rearrangement joins TRBV5-4 to TRBJ1-2; unclear D gene. Trimming took off 1 base at V and 6 bases at J, with 10 bases between the two ends. This CDR3 comprises 13 residues. The V gene's germline CDR1 is SGHNT and CDR2 YYREEE (reference sequence).

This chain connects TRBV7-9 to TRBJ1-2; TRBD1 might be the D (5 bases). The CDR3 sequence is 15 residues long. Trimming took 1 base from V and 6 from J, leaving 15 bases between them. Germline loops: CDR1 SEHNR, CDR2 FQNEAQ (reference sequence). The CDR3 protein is CASSLGQGALHGYTF. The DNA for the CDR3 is TGTGCCAGCAGCTTAGGGCAGGGTGCCCTCCATGGCTACACCTTC.

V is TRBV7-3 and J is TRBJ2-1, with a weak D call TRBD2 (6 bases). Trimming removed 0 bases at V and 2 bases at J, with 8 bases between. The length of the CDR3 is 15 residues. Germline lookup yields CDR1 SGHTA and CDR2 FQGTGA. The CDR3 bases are TGTGCCAGCAGCTTAACTACGGGAGCCTACAATGAGCAGTTCTTC. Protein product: CASSLTTGAYNEQFF.

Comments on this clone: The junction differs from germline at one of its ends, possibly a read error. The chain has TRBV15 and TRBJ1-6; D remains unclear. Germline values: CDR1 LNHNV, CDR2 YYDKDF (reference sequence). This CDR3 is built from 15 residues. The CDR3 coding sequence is TGTGCCACCAGCAGAGATCTCCACTATAATTCACCCCCCCACTTT. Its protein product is CATSRDLHYNSPPHF.

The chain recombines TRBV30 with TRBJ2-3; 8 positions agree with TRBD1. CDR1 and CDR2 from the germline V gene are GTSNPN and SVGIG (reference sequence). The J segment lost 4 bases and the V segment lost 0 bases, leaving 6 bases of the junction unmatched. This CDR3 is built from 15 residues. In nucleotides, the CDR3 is TGTGCCTGGAGTGTTTTGACAGGGGTGTCAGATACGCAGTATTTT. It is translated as CAWSVLTGVSDTQYF.

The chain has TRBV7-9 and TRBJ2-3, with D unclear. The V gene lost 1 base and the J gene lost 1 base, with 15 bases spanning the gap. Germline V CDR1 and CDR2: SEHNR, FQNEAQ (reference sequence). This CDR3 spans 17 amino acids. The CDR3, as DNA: TGTGCCAGCAGCTTAGAGCAACACTCTCGGGGCACAGATACGCAGTATTTT. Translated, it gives CASSLEQHSRGTDTQYF.

CDR3 region: CASSLPGNTEAFF. The CDR3, as DNA: TGTGCCAGCAGCCTCCCGGGGAACACTGAAGCTTTCTTT. J is TRBJ1-1 and V is TRBV7-2; no firm D call. Germline-derived CDR1 and CDR2 are SGHTA and FQGNSA. CDR3 length equals 13 residues. The V end lost 5 bases, the J end lost 1 base, and 8 bases lay between the germline ends.

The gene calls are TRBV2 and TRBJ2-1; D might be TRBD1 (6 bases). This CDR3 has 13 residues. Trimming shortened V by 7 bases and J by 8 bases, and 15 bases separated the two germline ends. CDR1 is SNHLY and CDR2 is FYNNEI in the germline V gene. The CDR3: CASNRGGVDEQFF. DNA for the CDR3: TGTGCCAGCAACAGAGGGGGTGTGGATGAGCAGTTCTTC.

The CDR3, as DNA: TGTGCCATCAGAGGGGATAGTTCTGGAAACACCATATATTTT. It codes for CAIRGDSSGNTIYF. The chain has TRBV10-3 and TRBJ1-3; a weak D match, TRBD1 (5 bases). V lost 6 bases to trimming and J lost 1 base, with 10 bases between them. Per the germline V gene, CDR1 is ENHRY and CDR2 is SYGVKD. The CDR3 contains 14 residues.

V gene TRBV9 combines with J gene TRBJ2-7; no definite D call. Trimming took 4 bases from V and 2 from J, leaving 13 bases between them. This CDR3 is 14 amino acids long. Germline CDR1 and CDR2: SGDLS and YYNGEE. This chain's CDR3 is CASSRDFLTYEQYF. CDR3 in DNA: TGTGCCAGCAGCCGAGACTTCCTAACCTACGAGCAGTACTTC.

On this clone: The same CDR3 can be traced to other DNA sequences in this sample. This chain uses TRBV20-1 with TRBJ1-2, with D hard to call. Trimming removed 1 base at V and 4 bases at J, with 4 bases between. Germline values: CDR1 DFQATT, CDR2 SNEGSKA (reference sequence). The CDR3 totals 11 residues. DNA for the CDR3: TGCAGTGCTAGAGGTAGCTATGGCTACACCTTC. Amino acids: CSARGSYGYTF.

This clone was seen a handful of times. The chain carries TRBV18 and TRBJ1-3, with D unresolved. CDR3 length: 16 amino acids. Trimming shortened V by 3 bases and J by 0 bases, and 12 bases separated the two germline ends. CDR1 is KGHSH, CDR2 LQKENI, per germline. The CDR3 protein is CASSPPGVVSGNTIYF. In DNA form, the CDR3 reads TGTGCCAGCTCACCTCCCGGGGTCGTCTCTGGAAACACCATATATTTT.

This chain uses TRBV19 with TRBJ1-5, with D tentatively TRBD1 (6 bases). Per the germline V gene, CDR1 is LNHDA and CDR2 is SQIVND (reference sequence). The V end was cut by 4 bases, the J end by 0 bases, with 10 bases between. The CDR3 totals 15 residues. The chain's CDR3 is CASSRDRYSNQPQHF. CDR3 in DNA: TGTGCCAGTAGTAGAGACAGGTATAGCAATCAGCCCCAGCATTTT.

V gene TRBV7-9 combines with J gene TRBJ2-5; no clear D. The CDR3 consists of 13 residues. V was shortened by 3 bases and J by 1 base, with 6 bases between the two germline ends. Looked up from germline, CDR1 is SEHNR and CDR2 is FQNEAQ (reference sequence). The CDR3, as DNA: TGTGCCAGCAGCTTGAGCGTCCAAGAGACCCAGTACTTC. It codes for CASSLSVQETQYF.

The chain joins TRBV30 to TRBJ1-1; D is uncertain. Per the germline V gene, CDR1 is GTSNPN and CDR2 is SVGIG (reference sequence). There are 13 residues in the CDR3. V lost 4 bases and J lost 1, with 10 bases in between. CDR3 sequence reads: CAWTFGRNTEAFF. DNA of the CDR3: TGTGCCTGGACCTTCGGGAGGAACACTGAAGCTTTCTTT.

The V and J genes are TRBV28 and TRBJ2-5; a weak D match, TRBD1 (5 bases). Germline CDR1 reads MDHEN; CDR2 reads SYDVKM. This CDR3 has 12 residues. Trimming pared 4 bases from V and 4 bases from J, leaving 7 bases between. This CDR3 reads CASSSGIETQYF. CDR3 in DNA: TGTGCCAGCAGTTCAGGGATAGAGACCCAGTACTTC.

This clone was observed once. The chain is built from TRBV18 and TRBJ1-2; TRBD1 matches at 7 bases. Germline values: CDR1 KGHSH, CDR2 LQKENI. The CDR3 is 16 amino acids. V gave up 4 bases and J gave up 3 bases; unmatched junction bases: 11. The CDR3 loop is CASSLGTDTPDYGYTF. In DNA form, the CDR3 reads TGTGCCAGCTCACTAGGGACAGACACTCCTGACTATGGCTACACCTTC.

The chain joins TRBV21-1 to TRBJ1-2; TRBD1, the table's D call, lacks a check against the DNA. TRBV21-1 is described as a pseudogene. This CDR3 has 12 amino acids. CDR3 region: CASSHRTGGYTF. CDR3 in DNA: TGTGCCAGCAGCCACCGGACAGGCGGCTACACCTTC.

The DNA for the CDR3 is TGTGCCAGTAGGAAAGAGATAACCGGGGAGCTGTTTTTT. It yields the protein CASRKEITGELFF. The gene calls are TRBV19 and TRBJ2-2; D uncertain. The CDR3 spans 13 residues. V shed 6 bases and J shed 5 bases, with 10 bases lying between them. CDR1 and CDR2 from the germline V gene are LNHDA and SQIVND (reference sequence).

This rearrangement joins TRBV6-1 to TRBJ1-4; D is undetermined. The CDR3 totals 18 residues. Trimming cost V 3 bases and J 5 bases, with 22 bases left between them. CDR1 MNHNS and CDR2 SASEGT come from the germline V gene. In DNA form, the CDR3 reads TGTGCCAGCAGTGACTGTCCAAGTCTCCTAGTCGACAATGAAAAACTGTTTTTT. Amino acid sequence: CASSDCPSLLVDNEKLFF.